This record covers a single T cell receptor beta chain. Generated by immunoSEQ multiplex PCR, the TCRdb table keeps only in-frame clones and is missing some. The table records approximately 47,000 clones, around 88% of them present only once. This CDR3 comprises 15 residues. CDR1 and CDR2 from the germline V gene are SNHLY and FYNNEI. Trimming shortened V by 5 bases and J by 2 bases, and 16 bases separated the two germline ends. These data come from a study of blood T cell repertoires in COVID-19. This TCR came from a woman aged 55-69 years with acute or convalescent COVID-19. V is TRBV2 and J is TRBJ2-7, with D maybe TRBD2 (6 bases). Input material: peripheral blood. The CDR3 here is CASSPQGGPTYEQYF. The CDR3 nucleotides read TGTGCCAGCAGTCCACAAGGAGGGCCCACCTACGAGCAGTACTTC.